This entry lists 14 T cell receptor beta chains sequenced from one sample in a study of T-cell reconstitution after alpha-beta-depleted transplantation in children. Preparing the TCRbeta library involved the use of unique molecular identifiers. A single record per CDR3 protein comes from TCRdb applying MiXCR to the PCR reads. The sample carries hundreds of thousands of distinct CDR3 sequences, around 12% recorded once. Material: PBMCs from the stem cell graft donor, obtained from the stem cell graft. The receptors shown here come from a human donor who donated a stem cell graft to a child with acute lymphoblastic leukemia.

This clonotype has ten or more counts. The chain links TRBV29-1 to TRBJ2-1, with 10 positions matching TRBD1. The V gene end was trimmed by 4 bases and the J gene end by 9 bases; junction bases not matched to a gene: 9. The germline V gene encodes CDR1 SQVTM and CDR2 ANQGSEA. The CDR3 loop spans 14 amino acids. Here the CDR3 reads CSVVGDRGWGEQFF. The CDR3 DNA reads as TGCAGCGTTGTAGGGGACAGGGGTTGGGGTGAGCAGTTCTTC.

This clonotype was observed many times. CDR3 loop: CASSSTGQGAGGELFF. The CDR3 DNA reads as TGTGCCAGCAGCTCGACTGGACAGGGGGCTGGCGGGGAGCTGTTTTTT. The chain couples TRBV7-7 to TRBJ2-2; 11 nucleotides line up with TRBD1. Trimming at V came to 4 bases and at J to 7 bases, leaving 8 bases not matched to a gene. The germline V gene encodes CDR1 SSHAT and CDR2 FNYEAQ (reference sequence). This CDR3 has 16 residues. The variable domain in full, with the rest retrieved from reference TRBV7-7 and TRBJ2-2, is GAGVSQSPRYKVTKRGQDVTLRCDPISSHATLYWYQQALGQGPEFLTYFNYEAQPDKSGLPSDRFSAERPEGSISTLTIQRTEQRDSAMYRCASSSTGQGAGGELFFGEGSRLTVL.

This clonotype has ten or more counts. This rearrangement joins TRBV11-2 to TRBJ2-5; no clear D gene. The CDR3 has 11 residues. Germline V CDR1 and CDR2: SGHAT, FQNNGV. V was cut by 5 bases and J by 8 bases, with 9 bases left in between. CDR3 bases: TGTGCCAGCAGCCCTGGGTCTACCCAGTACTTC. It encodes CASSPGSTQYF.

This clonotype was counted ten times or more. The V gene is TRBV4-2, the J gene TRBJ2-4; D might be TRBD1 (6 bases). With 2 bases removed from V and 5 bases from J, the gap between germline ends came to 16 bases. This CDR3 region has 16 residues. Germline V gene sequence: CDR1 LGHNA, CDR2 YNFKEQ. The CDR3 nucleotides are TGTGCCAGCAGCCAAAGTGGAGCAGGGGTTGAAAACATTCAGTACTTC. This codes for CASSQSGAGVENIQYF.

This clonotype showed up many times. This chain joins TRBV14 and TRBJ2-2; 9 bases are shared with TRBD1. In germline, CDR1 is SGHDN, CDR2 FVKESK. The CDR3 totals 16 residues. Unmatched junction bases numbered 2, after V lost 2 bases and J lost 1 base. For the CDR3, the DNA is TGTGCCAGCAGCCAACGGGGACAGGGGAACACCGGGGAGCTGTTTTTT. It encodes CASSQRGQGNTGELFF.

This clonotype was found many times. The chain is built from TRBV12-3 or TRBV12-4 and TRBJ1-5, with D unclear. This CDR3 contains 18 residues. V lost 3 bases, J lost 2 bases, and 20 bases lay in between. The CDR3 bases are TGTGCCAGCAGTTTCCCGCCCGGGCCCCTTTCGGGCAATCAGCCCCAGCATTTT. Translating it yields CASSFPPGPLSGNQPQHF.

This clonotype was counted ten times or more. CDR3: CSVPGDGSPFTSDEQFF. In nucleotides, the CDR3 is TGCAGTGTTCCCGGTGACGGCTCACCTTTTACTAGCGATGAGCAGTTCTTC. This rearrangement joins TRBV20-1 to TRBJ2-1; 7 bases match TRBD2. V dropped 7 bases and J dropped 8; count of bases not matched to a gene: 23. The CDR3 spans 17 residues. CDR1 DFQATT and CDR2 SNEGSKA come from the germline V gene (reference sequence).

The sample holds many counts of this clonotype. CDR3 sequence: CSARQQGEGSEQFF. CDR3 coding DNA: TGCAGTGCTAGACAACAGGGGGAGGGGTCGGAGCAGTTCTTC. The chain recombines TRBV20-1 with TRBJ2-1; the D gene is possibly TRBD1 (8 bases). This CDR3 spans 14 amino acids. Germline V gene sequence: CDR1 DFQATT, CDR2 SNEGSKA (reference sequence). V lost 2 bases to trimming and J lost 10 bases, with 18 bases between them.

This clonotype has a handful of counts. The chain has TRBV18 and TRBJ2-7; D might be TRBD2 (5 bases). Germline V gene lookup returns CDR1 KGHSH and CDR2 LQKENI. CDR3 size: 13 residues. Trimming cost V 3 bases and J 7 bases, with 13 bases left between them. In DNA, the CDR3 is TGTGCCAGCTCACCTATAAGGGCGGGTGAGCAGTACTTC. Protein sequence: CASSPIRAGEQYF.

This clonotype has at least ten counts. The gene calls are TRBV28 and TRBJ2-1; 12 bases fit TRBD2. Trimming at V came to 5 bases and at J to 10 bases, leaving 6 bases not matched to a gene. CDR1 and CDR2 (germline): MDHEN, SYDVKM. The CDR3 covers 14 residues. The CDR3: CASSRGLAGGEQFF. CDR3 DNA sequence: TGTGCCAGCAGTCGGGGACTAGCGGGTGGGGAGCAGTTCTTC.

This clonotype was seen many times. V gene TRBV12-3 or TRBV12-4 combines with J gene TRBJ2-6; D unresolved. This CDR3 comprises 20 residues. Trimming stripped 1 base from V and 1 base from J, with 20 bases between. Here the CDR3 reads CASSLERPYSGLSGANVLTF. CDR3 bases: TGTGCCAGCAGTTTAGAGAGACCCTACTCAGGTTTGTCTGGGGCCAACGTCCTGACTTTC.

This clonotype has ten or more counts. This chain connects TRBV7-2 to TRBJ1-3; no clear D gene. CDR3 length: 15 residues. The ends were cut back, 5 bases at V and 5 bases at J, with 16 bases in the middle. Per germline, CDR1 SGHTA and CDR2 FQGNSA. As DNA, the CDR3 is TGTGCCAGCAGCCCGTACCCGAGTTTTCGAAACACCATATATTTT. Encoded protein: CASSPYPSFRNTIYF.

Comments on this clonotype: A clone one base away is much larger, so this may be a read error. This chain uses TRBV12-3 or TRBV12-4 with TRBJ1-5, with D tentatively TRBD1 (6 bases). The tail of the sequence fits TRBJ2-3 better, so the J call may be wrong. The CDR3 is 14 residues long. The CDR3 loop is CASSPSRGNQPQYF. CDR3 sequence (DNA): TGTGCCAGCAGTCCGTCCAGGGGCAATCAGCCCCAGTATTTT.

There are many counts of this clonotype. This sequence joins TRBV5-1 and TRBJ2-3; 12 bases line up with TRBD2. The V gene's germline CDR1 is SGHRS and CDR2 YFSETQ. CDR3 length equals 16 residues. The V segment lost 0 bases and the J segment 2 bases; nucleotides outside the gene matches: 1. DNA of the CDR3: TGCGCCAGCAGCTTGGGACTAGCGGGAGACACAGATACGCAGTATTTT. Encoded protein: CASSLGLAGDTDTQYF.